A single sample gave rise to the 20 T cell receptor beta chains below, sequenced in a study of blood T cell repertoires in COVID-19. TCRdb keeps only in-frame clones here, not all; method: immunoSEQ multiplex PCR. In the table there are more than 300,000 clones, just under 90% of which are singletons. Material for sequencing was PBMCs or T cells enriched from blood (not recorded which). Source of these receptors: a woman between 25 and 40 years old who had recovered from COVID-19.

The gene calls are TRBV6-5 and TRBJ1-5; 9 nucleotides agree with TRBD1. This CDR3 region has 16 residues. V lost 0 bases, J lost 4 bases, and 4 bases stayed unmatched. The germline V gene has CDR1 MNHEY and CDR2 SVGAGI. The CDR3, as DNA: TGTGCCAGCAGTTACTCATGGGACAGGGCGAATCAGCCCCAGCATTTT. It encodes CASSYSWDRANQPQHF.

The chain recombines TRBV6-5 with TRBJ1-1; tentative D call: TRBD1 (6 bases). Trimming shortened V by 6 bases and J by 5 bases, and 13 bases separated the two germline ends. The CDR3 spans 13 residues. The germline CDR1 and CDR2 sequences are MNHEY and SVGAGI. CDR3 in amino acids: CASRGTPYTEAFF. The CDR3 DNA reads as TGTGCCAGCAGGGGGACACCCTATACTGAAGCTTTCTTT.

V and J are TRBV12-2 and TRBJ1-2. TRBV12-2 is a pseudogene segment. The CDR3 totals 18 residues. This CDR3 is CASRLERAVLYYNYGYTF. The CDR3 DNA reads TGTGCAAGTCGCTTAGAGAGGGCAGTTTTATATTATAACTATGGCTACACCTTC.

The rearrangement links TRBV10-3 to TRBJ2-1, with TRBD2 matching over 7 bases. Germline V gives CDR1 ENHRY, CDR2 SYGVKD. This CDR3 has 19 residues. V shed 0 bases and J 0 bases; nucleotides not matched to a gene: 11. CDR3 coding DNA: TGTGCCATCAGTGAGTCTGGACGGGGAGGGCCCTACTCCTACAATGAGCAGTTCTTC. Translated, it gives CAISESGRGGPYSYNEQFF.

The rearrangement links TRBV27 to TRBJ2-7, with D possibly TRBD1 on 9 matching bases. The germline CDR1 and CDR2 sequences are MNHEY and SMNVEV (reference sequence). The V gene lost 8 bases and the J gene lost 4 bases, with 18 bases spanning the gap. This CDR3 is 14 amino acids long. In DNA, the CDR3 is TGTGCCAGCCAGACAGGGGGACTAGGATACGAGCAGTACTTC. Translation: CASQTGGLGYEQYF.

The chain is built from TRBV9 and TRBJ2-6; 8 nucleotides align to TRBD1. Germline-derived CDR1 and CDR2 are SGDLS and YYNGEE. The CDR3 length is 19 residues. Trimming cost V 5 bases and J 1 base; bases outside gene matches: 14. CDR3: CASSPRPGQDFSGANVLTF. In DNA, the CDR3 is TGTGCCAGCAGTCCGAGACCGGGACAGGACTTTTCTGGGGCCAACGTCCTGACTTTC.

The count of this clone is one. This chain connects TRBV4-1 to TRBJ2-7, with 12 bases matching TRBD2. J gave up 1 base and V 1 base, and 5 bases lay outside the gene matches. Per the germline V gene, CDR1 is MGHRA and CDR2 is YSYEKL. The CDR3 sequence is 17 residues long. The CDR3 reads CASSQGLAGGWSYEQYF. CDR3 in DNA: TGCGCCAGCAGCCAAGGTCTAGCGGGAGGGTGGTCCTACGAGCAGTACTTC.

The V gene is TRBV19, the J gene TRBJ2-7, with 7 bases lining up with TRBD1. There are 13 residues in the CDR3. The germline V gene has CDR1 LNHDA and CDR2 SQIVND (reference sequence). Losses at the gene ends were 9 bases for V and 5 bases for J; bases not matched to a gene: 10. CDR3 DNA: TGTGCCAGGGAGAAGGACAGGCTCAACGAGCAGTACTTC. It specifies CAREKDRLNEQYF.

The rearrangement joins TRBV5-6 to TRBJ2-1; tentatively, D is TRBD2 (6 bases). This CDR3 has 16 residues. Trimming removed 4 bases from V and 12 bases from J, with 26 bases in between. Germline values: CDR1 SGHDT, CDR2 YYEEEE. CDR3 DNA: TGTGCCAGCAGCCGGACTGGCGGGACTTCCCGTCGAGGGCAGTTCTTC. Translation: CASSRTGGTSRRGQFF.

The chain uses TRBV5-1 and TRBJ2-7, with D possibly matching TRBD2 (5 bases). The CDR3 sequence is 13 residues long. Germline V lookup: CDR1 SGHRS, CDR2 YFSETQ. V was shortened by 0 bases and J by 4 bases, with 8 bases between the two germline ends. This CDR3 reads CASSLVDLYEQYF. CDR3 sequence (DNA): TGCGCCAGCAGCTTGGTGGACTTATACGAGCAGTACTTC.

The rearrangement links TRBV18 to TRBJ1-2; TRBD1 aligns across 10 bases. The CDR3 runs to 16 residues. Unmatched junction bases numbered 6, after V lost 3 bases and J lost 2 bases. Germline CDR1 is KGHSH and CDR2 is LQKENI. CDR3 region: CASSPVPGQGNYGYTF. The CDR3 DNA sequence: TGTGCCAGCTCACCTGTCCCGGGACAGGGGAACTATGGCTACACCTTC.

This clone was detected once. The chain has TRBV6-1 and TRBJ2-3, with 9 bases matching TRBD2. The V gene end was trimmed by 3 bases and the J gene end by 5 bases; junction bases not matched to a gene: 9. CDR3 length: 16 amino acids. Germline lookup yields CDR1 MNHNS and CDR2 SASEGT. CDR3 loop: CASSDGGGRGVDTQYF. For the CDR3, the DNA is TGTGCCAGCAGTGATGGTGGCGGGAGGGGGGTAGATACGCAGTATTTT.

The J gene is TRBJ2-1, the V gene TRBV7-9; D is ambiguous. Between the trimmed V and J ends, which lost 2 bases and 9 bases, there was a span of 11 bases. Looked up from germline, CDR1 is SEHNR and CDR2 is FQNEAQ (reference sequence). The CDR3 loop spans 13 amino acids. CDR3 nucleotides: TGTGCCAGCAGCTTACCCCGCCCGGTTGAGCAGTTCTTC. Translating gives CASSLPRPVEQFF.

The CDR3 DNA reads TGTGCCAGCAGTTTGGGGATGGCACAGGTCTATGGCTACACCTTC. Amino acid sequence: CASSLGMAQVYGYTF. V gene TRBV28 combines with J gene TRBJ1-2, with D maybe TRBD1 (5 bases). The V end lost 3 bases, the J end lost 4 bases, and 15 bases lay between the germline ends. CDR1 and CDR2 from the germline V gene are MDHEN and SYDVKM. CDR3 length: 15 amino acids.

This clone was detected once. The CDR3 loop is CASSWGQNLFQPQHF. The CDR3 DNA follows: TGTGCCAGCAGCTGGGGACAGAATTTATTTCAGCCCCAGCATTTT. V gene TRBV5-5 combines with J gene TRBJ1-5, with 7 bases lining up with TRBD1. The germline CDR1 and CDR2 sequences are SGHKS and YYEKEE (reference sequence). The length of the CDR3 is 15 residues. V dropped 3 bases and J dropped 6; count of bases not matched to a gene: 9.

This chain links TRBV25-1 with TRBJ1-2; D uncertain. V lost 3 bases and J lost 7, with 12 bases in between. The CDR3 totals 13 residues. CDR1 is MGHDK, CDR2 SYGVNS, per germline. The CDR3 sequence: CASSESLSGGYTF. The CDR3 DNA reads TGTGCCAGCAGTGAGTCATTAAGCGGTGGCTACACCTTC.

The V gene is TRBV27, the J gene TRBJ2-6; no definite D call. CDR1 MNHEY and CDR2 SMNVEV come from the germline V gene (reference sequence). The CDR3 covers 15 residues. Trimming took 4 bases from V and 0 from J, leaving 7 bases between them. CDR3 nucleotides: TGTGCCAGCAGTTCCCTCGGCTCTGGGGCCAACGTCCTGACTTTC. Its translation: CASSSLGSGANVLTF.

The chain has TRBV18 and TRBJ2-5; 10 positions agree with TRBD2. CDR3 length equals 18 residues. Trimming removed 3 bases from V and 4 bases from J; junction bases left unmatched: 14. The germline V gene encodes CDR1 KGHSH and CDR2 LQKENI. The CDR3 region is CASSPPTSGIGVGETQYF. The CDR3 region has the DNA TGTGCCAGCTCACCCCCTACTAGCGGGATTGGAGTAGGAGAGACCCAGTACTTC. Using reference TRBV18 and TRBJ2-5 for the parts outside the CDR3, the full variable domain is NAGVMQNPRHLVRRRGQEARLRCSPMKGHSHVYWYRQLPEEGLKFMVYLQKENIIDESGMPKERFSAEFPKEGPSILRIQQVVRGDSAAYFCASSPPTSGIGVGETQYFGPGTRLLVL.

The rearrangement joins TRBV9 to TRBJ1-5; 8 positions match TRBD1. The CDR3 covers 15 residues. CDR1 and CDR2 from the germline V gene are SGDLS and YYNGEE. Trimming took 0 bases from V and 5 from J; bases not matched to a gene: 4. The CDR3 region has the DNA TGTGCCAGCAGCGTAGACCCGACAGGGGATCAGCCCCAGCATTTT. Protein sequence: CASSVDPTGDQPQHF.

This clone has only one observation. The chain joins TRBV5-8 to TRBJ1-2; a possible D gene is TRBD1 (5 bases). Germline V gene lookup returns CDR1 SGHTS and CDR2 YDEGEE. The ends were cut back, 0 bases at V and 7 bases at J, with 10 bases in the middle. This CDR3 spans 13 amino acids. This CDR3 is CASSLARESGYTF. Here the CDR3 DNA reads TGTGCCAGCAGCTTGGCCAGGGAAAGTGGCTACACCTTC.